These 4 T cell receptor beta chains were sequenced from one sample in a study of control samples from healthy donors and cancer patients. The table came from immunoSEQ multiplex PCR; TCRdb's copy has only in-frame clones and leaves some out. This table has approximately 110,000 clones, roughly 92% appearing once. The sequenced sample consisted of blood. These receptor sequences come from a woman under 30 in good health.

The CDR3 is CASSKGTGLGQGNGETQYF. DNA for the CDR3: TGTGCCAGCAGCAAAGGTACCGGCTTGGGGCAGGGGAATGGAGAGACCCAGTACTTC. This chain connects TRBV21-1 to TRBJ2-5; the listed D gene, TRBD1, was not tested against the DNA. TRBV21-1 is classified as a pseudogene. The CDR3 contains 19 residues.

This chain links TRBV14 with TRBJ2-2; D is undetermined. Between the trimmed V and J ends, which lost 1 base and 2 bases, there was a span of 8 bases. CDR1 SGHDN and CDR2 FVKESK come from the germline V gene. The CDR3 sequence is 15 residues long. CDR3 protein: CASSQVKRNTGELFF. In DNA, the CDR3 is TGTGCCAGCAGCCAAGTTAAGAGAAACACCGGGGAGCTGTTTTTT.

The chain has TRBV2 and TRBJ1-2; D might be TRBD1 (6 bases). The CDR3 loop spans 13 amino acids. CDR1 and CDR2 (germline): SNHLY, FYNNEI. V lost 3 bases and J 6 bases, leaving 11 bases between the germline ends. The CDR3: CASSDPPGDGYTF. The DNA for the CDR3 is TGTGCCAGCAGTGACCCCCCAGGGGATGGCTACACCTTC. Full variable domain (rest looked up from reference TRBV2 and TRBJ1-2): EPEVTQTPSHQVTQMGQEVILRCVPISNHLYFYWYRQILGQKVEFLVSFYNNEISEKSEIFDDQFSVERPDGSNFTLKIRSTKLEDSAMYFCASSDPPGDGYTFGSGTRLTVV.

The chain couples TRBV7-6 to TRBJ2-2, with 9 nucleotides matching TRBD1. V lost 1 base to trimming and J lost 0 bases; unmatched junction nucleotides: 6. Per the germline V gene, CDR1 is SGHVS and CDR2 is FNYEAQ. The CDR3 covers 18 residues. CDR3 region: CASSLDTGGTANTGELFF. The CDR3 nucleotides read TGTGCCAGCAGCTTAGATACAGGGGGCACCGCGAACACCGGGGAGCTGTTTTTT.